This TCR beta chain comes out of a study of blood T cell repertoires in COVID-19. Study-level information: PBMCs, B-cell-depleted T cells, or T cells were the source of the cDNA or gDNA that made up the material.

In the authors' methods: Estimation of nucleated cell counts relied on the amplification of reference gene primers. Libraries were prepared by immunoSEQ multiplex PCR; TCRdb keeps only in-frame clonotypes and omits some of them. D and trimming come from the DNA, and the V and J calls and clone size come from that table. Here the sample spans 150,000 to 200,000 clones, over 80% being singletons. There are 19 residues in the CDR3. Germline values: CDR1 SGHVS, CDR2 FQNEAQ. J lost 0 bases, V lost 2 bases, and 13 bases had no gene match. Patients at the Seattle site were enrolled during active infection and followed longitudinally.

The sequence was collected from a woman aged 70-85 years with COVID-19, enrolled during active disease. The sequenced material came from peripheral blood. The gene calls are TRBV7-8 and TRBJ2-4, with 7 bases lining up with TRBD1. CDR3 nucleotide sequence: TGTGCCAGCAGCTTACAGGGACCACAGGGGTTCTCAGCCAAAAACATTCAGTACTTC. It codes for CASSLQGPQGFSAKNIQYF.